The 8 T cell receptor beta chains presented below share a single source sample, sequenced in a study of blood T cell repertoires in COVID-19. The method was immunoSEQ multiplex PCR; TCRdb's version includes in-frame clones alone and lacks a portion of them. The sample gives some 380,000 clones, roughly 77% of which show up once; 0.85% to 1.2% is in the top ten. Sequenced material: peripheral blood. The receptors originated from a human donor with acute or convalescent COVID-19. The donor label of this sample is uncertain.

The genes are TRBV2 and TRBJ1-6, with a possible D match to TRBD1 (5 bases). The CDR3 sequence is 13 residues long. CDR1 is SNHLY, CDR2 FYNNEI, per germline. Deletions cut 5 bases from V and 10 bases from J, with 12 bases between. The CDR3: CASSRQRGSPLHF. CDR3 nucleotide sequence: TGTGCCAGCAGTCGGCAGCGGGGCTCACCCCTCCACTTT.

In its sample, this clone was seen once. The rearrangement joins TRBV5-5 to TRBJ2-1, with 7 bases matching TRBD2. With V trimmed by 5 bases and J by 4 bases, 6 bases remained unmatched. CDR1 and CDR2 from the germline V gene are SGHKS and YYEKEE (reference sequence). CDR3 length: 14 residues. This chain's CDR3 is CASSHWGGYNEQFF. The CDR3 DNA reads as TGTGCCAGCAGTCATTGGGGGGGATACAATGAGCAGTTCTTC.

This chain connects TRBV3-1 (or the pseudogene TRBV3-2) to TRBJ2-3, with a weak D call TRBD2 (5 bases). This CDR3 is 18 amino acids long. Germline V gene lookup returns CDR1 LGHDT and CDR2 YNNKEL (reference sequence). With 10 bases removed from V and 0 bases from J, the gap between germline ends came to 26 bases. The CDR3 DNA sequence: TGTGCCACGACTCCGGGATCCACCGCATTCCCCAGCACAGATACGCAGTATTTT. It codes for CATTPGSTAFPSTDTQYF.

This clone appeared a few times. The genes are TRBV20-1 and TRBJ1-2, with TRBD1 matching 7 bases. V shed 3 bases and J 6 bases; nucleotides not matched to a gene: 22. The length of the CDR3 is 18 residues. Germline assignment: CDR1 DFQATT and CDR2 SNEGSKA (reference sequence). CDR3 sequence (DNA): TGCAGTGCTAGTAGGTCTGGGGACAGCACGAAAGTGGCCCATGGCTACACCTTC. It codes for CSASRSGDSTKVAHGYTF.

The chain has TRBV11-3 and TRBJ2-2; TRBD2 might be the D (7 bases). Trimming removed 5 bases from V and 4 bases from J, with 17 bases in between. Germline lookup yields CDR1 SGHNT and CDR2 YENEEA. The CDR3 has 16 residues. CDR3 region: CASSHPRGGGTGELFF. Here the CDR3 DNA reads TGTGCCAGCAGCCACCCTCGAGGGGGGGGCACCGGGGAGCTGTTTTTT.

The genes are TRBV7-6 and TRBJ2-7; 11 bases fit TRBD2. Per germline, CDR1 SGHVS and CDR2 FNYEAQ. Trimming at V came to 6 bases and at J to 4 bases, leaving 5 bases not matched to a gene. CDR3 length equals 14 residues. The CDR3 loop reads CASSYSGREYEQYF. CDR3 DNA: TGTGCCAGCAGTTATAGCGGGAGGGAGTACGAGCAGTACTTC.

The chain is built from TRBV29-1 and TRBJ1-2, with a weak D call TRBD1 (6 bases). This CDR3 comprises 14 residues. V gave up 6 bases and J gave up 4 bases, with 18 bases separating them. Germline V gene sequence: CDR1 SQVTM, CDR2 ANQGSEA. CDR3 bases: TGCAGCGTCTCGGGACATGGACCCTCCTATGGCTACACCTTC. This gives the protein CSVSGHGPSYGYTF. Variable domain in full (rest from reference TRBV29-1 and TRBJ1-2): SAVISQKPSRDICQRGTSLTIQCQVDSQVTMMFWYRQQPGQSLTLIATANQGSEATYESGFVIDKFPISRPNLTFSTLTVSNMSPEDSSIYLCSVSGHGPSYGYTFGSGTRLTVV.

The chain links TRBV10-2 to TRBJ2-7; TRBD1 matches 7 bases. Trimming cost V 6 bases and J 4 bases; bases outside gene matches: 6. The CDR3 is 13 amino acids. Germline V gene data show CDR1 as WSHSY and CDR2 as SAAADI. CDR3 in amino acids: CASRGTATYEQYF. In DNA, the CDR3 is TGCGCCAGCAGGGGGACAGCCACGTACGAGCAGTACTTC.